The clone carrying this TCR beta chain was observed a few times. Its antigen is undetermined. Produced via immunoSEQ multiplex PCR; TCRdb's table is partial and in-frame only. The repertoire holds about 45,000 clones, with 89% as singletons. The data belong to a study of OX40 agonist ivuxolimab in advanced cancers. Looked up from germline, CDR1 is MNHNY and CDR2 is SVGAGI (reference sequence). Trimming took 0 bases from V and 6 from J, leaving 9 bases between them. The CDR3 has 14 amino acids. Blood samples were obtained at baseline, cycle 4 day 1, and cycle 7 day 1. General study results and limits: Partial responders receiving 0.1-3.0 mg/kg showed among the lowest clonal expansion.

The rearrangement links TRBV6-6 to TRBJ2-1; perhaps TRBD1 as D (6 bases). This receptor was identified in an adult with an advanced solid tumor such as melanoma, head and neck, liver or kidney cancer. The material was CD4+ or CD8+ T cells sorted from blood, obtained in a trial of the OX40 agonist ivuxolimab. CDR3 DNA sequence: TGTGCCAGCAGTTACTCGGACAGTGCCAATGAGCAGTTCTTC. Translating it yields CASSYSDSANEQFF.